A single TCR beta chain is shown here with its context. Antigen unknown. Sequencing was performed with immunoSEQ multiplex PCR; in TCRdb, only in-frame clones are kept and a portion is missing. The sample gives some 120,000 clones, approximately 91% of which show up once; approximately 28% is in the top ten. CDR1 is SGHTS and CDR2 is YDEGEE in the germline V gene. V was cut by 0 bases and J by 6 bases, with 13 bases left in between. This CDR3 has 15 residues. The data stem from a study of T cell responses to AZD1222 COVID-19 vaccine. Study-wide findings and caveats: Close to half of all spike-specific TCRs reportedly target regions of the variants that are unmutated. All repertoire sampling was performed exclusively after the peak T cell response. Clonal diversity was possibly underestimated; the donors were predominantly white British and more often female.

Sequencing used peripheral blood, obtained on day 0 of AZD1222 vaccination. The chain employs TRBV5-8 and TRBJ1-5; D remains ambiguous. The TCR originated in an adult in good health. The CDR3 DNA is TGTGCCAGCAGCTTGGCCGTGGTCAGCTCTCAGCCCCAGCATTTT. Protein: CASSLAVVSSQPQHF.